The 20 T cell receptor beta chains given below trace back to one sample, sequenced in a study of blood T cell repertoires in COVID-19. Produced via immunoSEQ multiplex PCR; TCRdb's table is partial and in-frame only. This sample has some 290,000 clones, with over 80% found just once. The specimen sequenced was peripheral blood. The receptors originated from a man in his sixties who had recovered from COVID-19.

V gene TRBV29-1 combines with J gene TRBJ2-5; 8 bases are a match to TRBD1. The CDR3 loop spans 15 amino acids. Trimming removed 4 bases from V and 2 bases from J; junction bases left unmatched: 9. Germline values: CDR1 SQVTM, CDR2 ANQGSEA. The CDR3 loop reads CSVVPGQGTQETQYF. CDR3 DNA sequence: TGCAGCGTTGTCCCTGGACAGGGAACTCAAGAGACCCAGTACTTC. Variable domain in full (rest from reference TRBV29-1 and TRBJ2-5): SAVISQKPSRDICQRGTSLTIQCQVDSQVTMMFWYRQQPGQSLTLIATANQGSEATYESGFVIDKFPISRPNLTFSTLTVSNMSPEDSSIYLCSVVPGQGTQETQYFGPGTRLLVL.

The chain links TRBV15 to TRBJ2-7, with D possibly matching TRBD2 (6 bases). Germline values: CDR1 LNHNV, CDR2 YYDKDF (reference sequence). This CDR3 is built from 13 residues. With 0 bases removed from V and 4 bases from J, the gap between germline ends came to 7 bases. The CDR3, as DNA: TGTGCCACCAGCAGAGACGGGGGTTACGAGCAGTACTTC. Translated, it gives CATSRDGGYEQYF.

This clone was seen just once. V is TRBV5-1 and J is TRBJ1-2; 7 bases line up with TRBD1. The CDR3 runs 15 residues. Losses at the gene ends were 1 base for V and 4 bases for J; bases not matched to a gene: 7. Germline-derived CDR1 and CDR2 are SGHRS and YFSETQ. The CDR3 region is CASSLTGDFIYGYTF. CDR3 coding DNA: TGCGCCAGCAGCTTGACAGGGGATTTCATCTATGGCTACACCTTC.

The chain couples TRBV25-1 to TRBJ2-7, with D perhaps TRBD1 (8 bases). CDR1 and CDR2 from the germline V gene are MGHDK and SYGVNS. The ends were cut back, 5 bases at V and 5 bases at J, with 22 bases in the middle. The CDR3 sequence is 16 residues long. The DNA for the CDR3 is TGTGCCAGCAGTTCGGGGGGCAGGGGGCTTCTTAACGAGCAGTACTTC. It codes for CASSSGGRGLLNEQYF.

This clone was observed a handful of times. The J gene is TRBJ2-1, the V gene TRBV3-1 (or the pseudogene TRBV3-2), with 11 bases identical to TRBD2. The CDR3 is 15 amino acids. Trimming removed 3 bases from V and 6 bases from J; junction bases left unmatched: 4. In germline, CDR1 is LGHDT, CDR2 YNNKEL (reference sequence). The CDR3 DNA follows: TGTGCCAGCAGCCATAGCGGGGGGGCCCCCAATGAGCAGTTCTTC. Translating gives CASSHSGGAPNEQFF.

Here the CDR3 DNA reads TGTGCCAGCTCACTCAACTACGCCGGGGAGCTGTTTTTT. Translation gives CASSLNYAGELFF. This sequence joins TRBV18 and TRBJ2-2; D is unclear. This CDR3 has 13 residues. Trimming took off 4 bases at V and 6 bases at J, with 9 bases between the two ends. Germline CDR1 KGHSH, CDR2 LQKENI.

In nucleotides, the CDR3 is TGTGCCAGCAGCGTACAAGAGACCCAGTACTTC. Its translation is CASSVQETQYF. The rearrangement joins TRBV5-6 to TRBJ2-5, with D hard to call. Germline-derived CDR1 and CDR2 are SGHDT and YYEEEE. There are 11 residues in the CDR3. Trimming cost V 4 bases and J 2 bases, with 3 bases left between them.

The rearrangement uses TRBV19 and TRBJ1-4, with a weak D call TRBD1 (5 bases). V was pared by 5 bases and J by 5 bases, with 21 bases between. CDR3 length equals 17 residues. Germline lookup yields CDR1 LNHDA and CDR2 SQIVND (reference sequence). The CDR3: CASSPRGAGAENEKLFF. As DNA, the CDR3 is TGTGCCAGTAGTCCCCGCGGGGCCGGGGCCGAAAATGAAAAACTGTTTTTT.

In nucleotides, the CDR3 is TGTGCCAGCAGCTTGCGAGTGGGAGAGGTGGGTGAGCAGTTCTTC. Translation: CASSLRVGEVGEQFF. The chain recombines TRBV7-8 with TRBJ2-1; tentatively, D is TRBD2 (5 bases). This CDR3 is built from 15 residues. Germline V gene data show CDR1 as SGHVS and CDR2 as FQNEAQ. V was cut by 3 bases and J by 9 bases, with 18 bases left in between.

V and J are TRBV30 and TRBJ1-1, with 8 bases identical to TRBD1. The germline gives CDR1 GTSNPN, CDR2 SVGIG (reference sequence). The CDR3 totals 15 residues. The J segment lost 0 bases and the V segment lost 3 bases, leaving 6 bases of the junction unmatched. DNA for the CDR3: TGTGCCTGGAGCCGGACAGGGAACATGAACACTGAAGCTTTCTTT. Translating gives CAWSRTGNMNTEAFF.

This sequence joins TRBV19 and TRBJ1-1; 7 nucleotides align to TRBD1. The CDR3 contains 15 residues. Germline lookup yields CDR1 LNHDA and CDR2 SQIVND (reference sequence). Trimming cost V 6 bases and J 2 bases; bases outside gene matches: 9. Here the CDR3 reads CASRWTGTANTEAFF. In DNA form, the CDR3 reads TGTGCCAGTAGATGGACAGGTACGGCCAACACTGAAGCTTTCTTT.

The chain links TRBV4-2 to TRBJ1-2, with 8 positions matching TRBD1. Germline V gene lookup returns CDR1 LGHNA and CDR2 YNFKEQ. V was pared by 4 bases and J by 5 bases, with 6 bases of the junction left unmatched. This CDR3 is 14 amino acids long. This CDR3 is CASSRPTGDYGYTF. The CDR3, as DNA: TGTGCCAGCAGCCGTCCGACAGGGGATTATGGCTACACCTTC.

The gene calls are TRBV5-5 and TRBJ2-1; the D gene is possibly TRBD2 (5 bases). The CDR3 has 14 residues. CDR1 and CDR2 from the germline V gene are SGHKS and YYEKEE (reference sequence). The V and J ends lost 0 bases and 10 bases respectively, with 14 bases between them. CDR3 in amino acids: CASSLGPELGEQFF. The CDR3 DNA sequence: TGTGCCAGCAGCTTGGGCCCCGAACTAGGGGAGCAGTTCTTC. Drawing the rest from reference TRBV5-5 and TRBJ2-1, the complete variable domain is DAGVTQSPTHLIKTRGQQVTLRCSPISGHKSVSWYQQVLGQGPQFIFQYYEKEERGRGNFPDRFSARQFPNYSSELNVNALLLGDSALYLCASSLGPELGEQFFGPGTRLTVL.

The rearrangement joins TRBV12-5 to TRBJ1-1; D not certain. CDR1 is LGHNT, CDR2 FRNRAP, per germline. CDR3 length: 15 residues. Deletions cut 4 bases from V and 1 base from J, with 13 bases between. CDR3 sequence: CASGSPRESNTEAFF. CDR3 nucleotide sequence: TGTGCTAGTGGTTCCCCCCGGGAGTCGAACACTGAAGCTTTCTTT.

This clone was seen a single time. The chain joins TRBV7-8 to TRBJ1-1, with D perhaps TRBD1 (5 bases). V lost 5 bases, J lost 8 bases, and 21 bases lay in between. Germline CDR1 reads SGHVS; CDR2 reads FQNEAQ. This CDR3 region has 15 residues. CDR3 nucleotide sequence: TGTGCCAGCAGCACCCGACGCGAGGGACTCGCGGAAGCTTTCTTT. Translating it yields CASSTRREGLAEAFF.

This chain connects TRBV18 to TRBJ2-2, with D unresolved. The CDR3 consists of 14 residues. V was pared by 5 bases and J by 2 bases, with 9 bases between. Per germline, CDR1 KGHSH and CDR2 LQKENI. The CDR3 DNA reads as TGTGCCAGCTCATATACAGCAAACACCGGGGAGCTGTTTTTT. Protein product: CASSYTANTGELFF.

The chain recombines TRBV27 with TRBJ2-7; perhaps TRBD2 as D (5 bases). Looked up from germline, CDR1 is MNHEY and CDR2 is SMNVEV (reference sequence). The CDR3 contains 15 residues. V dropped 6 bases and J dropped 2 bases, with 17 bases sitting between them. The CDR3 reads CASSRGSATPYEQYF. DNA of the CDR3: TGTGCCAGCAGCCGAGGTAGCGCGACGCCCTACGAGCAGTACTTC.

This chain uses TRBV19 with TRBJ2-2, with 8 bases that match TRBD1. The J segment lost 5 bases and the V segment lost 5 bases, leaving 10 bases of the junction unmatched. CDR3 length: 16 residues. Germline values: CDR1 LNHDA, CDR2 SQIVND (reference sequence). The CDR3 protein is CASSSSDRGVTGELFF. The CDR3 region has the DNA TGTGCCAGTAGTTCCAGCGACAGGGGCGTTACCGGGGAGCTGTTTTTT.

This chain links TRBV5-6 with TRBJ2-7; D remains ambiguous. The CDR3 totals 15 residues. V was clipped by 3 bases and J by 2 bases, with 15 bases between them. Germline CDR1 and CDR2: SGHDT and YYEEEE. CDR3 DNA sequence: TGTGCCAGCAGCTCGAAGGTGGCCGGAGCCTACGAGCAGTACTTC. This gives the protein CASSSKVAGAYEQYF. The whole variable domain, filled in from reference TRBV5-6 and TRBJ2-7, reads DAGVTQSPTHLIKTRGQQVTLRCSPKSGHDTVSWYQQALGQGPQFIFQYYEEEERQRGNFPDRFSGHQFPNYSSELNVNALLLGDSALYLCASSSKVAGAYEQYFGPGTRLTVT.

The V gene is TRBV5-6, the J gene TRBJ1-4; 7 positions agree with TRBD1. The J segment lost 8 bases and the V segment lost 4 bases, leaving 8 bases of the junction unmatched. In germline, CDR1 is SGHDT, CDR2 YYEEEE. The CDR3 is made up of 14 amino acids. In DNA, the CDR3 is TGTGCCAGCAGCCAACAGGGGCTCGGCGAAAAACTGTTTTTT. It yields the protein CASSQQGLGEKLFF.